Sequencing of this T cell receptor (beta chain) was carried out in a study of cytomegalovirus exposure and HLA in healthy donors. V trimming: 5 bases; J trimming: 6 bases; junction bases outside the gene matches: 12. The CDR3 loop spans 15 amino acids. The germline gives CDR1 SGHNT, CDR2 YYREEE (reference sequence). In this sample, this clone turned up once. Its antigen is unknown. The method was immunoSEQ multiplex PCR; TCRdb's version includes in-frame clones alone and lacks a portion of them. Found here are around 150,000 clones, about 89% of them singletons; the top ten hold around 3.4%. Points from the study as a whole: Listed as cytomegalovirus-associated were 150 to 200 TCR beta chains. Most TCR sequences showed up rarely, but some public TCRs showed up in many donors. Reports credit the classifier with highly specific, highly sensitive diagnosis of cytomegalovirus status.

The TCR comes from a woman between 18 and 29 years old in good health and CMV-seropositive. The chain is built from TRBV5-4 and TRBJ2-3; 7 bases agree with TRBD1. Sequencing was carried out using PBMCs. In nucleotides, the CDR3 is TGTGCCAGCAGTCACGGACAGGATCTGTGGGATACGCAGTATTTT. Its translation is CASSHGQDLWDTQYF.